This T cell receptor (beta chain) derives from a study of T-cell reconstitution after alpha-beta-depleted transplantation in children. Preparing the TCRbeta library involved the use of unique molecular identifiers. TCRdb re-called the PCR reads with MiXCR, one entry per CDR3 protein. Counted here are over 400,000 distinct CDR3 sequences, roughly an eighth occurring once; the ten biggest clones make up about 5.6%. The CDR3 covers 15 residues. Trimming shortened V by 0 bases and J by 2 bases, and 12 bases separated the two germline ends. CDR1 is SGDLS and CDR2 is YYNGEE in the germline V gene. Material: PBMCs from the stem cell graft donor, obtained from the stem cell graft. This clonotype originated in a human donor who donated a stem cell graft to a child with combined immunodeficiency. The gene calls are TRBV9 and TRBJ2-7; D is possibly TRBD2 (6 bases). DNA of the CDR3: TGTGCCAGCAGCGTAGGTGAGGAGGGGACCTACGAGCAGTACTTC. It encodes CASSVGEEGTYEQYF. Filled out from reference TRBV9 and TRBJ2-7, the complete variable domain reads DSGVTQTPKHLITATGQRVTLRCSPRSGDLSVYWYQQSLDQGLQFLIQYYNGEERAKGNILERFSAQQFPDLHSELNLSSLELGDSALYFCASSVGEEGTYEQYFGPGTRLTVT.